A selection of T cell receptor beta chains follows, all from one sample in a study of beta chain features in type 1 diabetes. Clones were read by immunoSEQ multiplex PCR, and TCRdb kept only the in-frame ones, dropping some. This sample carries some 330,000 clones, over 9.5% of them seen once, and the ten largest clones take roughly 0.0097%. Sequenced sample: naive CD4+ T cells from blood. The receptors were sampled from a woman under 30 with type 1 diabetes. CDR3s include the opening cysteine and the closing phenylalanine or tryptophan. The size field is filled for only some rows; it gives once, few, many or a size class.

cdr3_length,v_call,clone_size,cdr3_aa
14,TRBV10-2,-,CASSEAGAGDTQYF
16,TRBV4-3,few,CASSQDRRGTTYEQYF
16,TRBV5-1,-,CASSPTGTAFGTEAFF
15,TRBV19,-,CASSTRAGVSDTQYF
13,TRBV2,few,CASSAAGNYGYTF
17,TRBV28,-,CASRKQAGGWSFQPQHF
12,TRBV29-1,few,CSAEDRGYGYTF
15,TRBV5-1,few,CASSLGDSLNTEAFF
16,TRBV27,few,CASRGDGSSYNSPLHF
14,TRBV18,few,CASSPEGQGAEQYF
13,TRBV7-2,few,CASSLWGRETQYF
15,TRBV4-1,few,CASSQPRQGRTEAFF
14,TRBV11-1,-,CASSSGTSESEQFF
15,TRBV5-4,few,CASSLGKKGGYEQYF
13,TRBV19,few,CASSITGFYEQYF
12,TRBV29-1,-,CSFGGVGETQYF
13,TRBV11-3,few,CASSPDTEHGYTF
15,TRBV5-1,few,CASSSRTDIQETQYF
15,TRBV2,-,CASSEGGFGNSPLHF
17,TRBV7-2,few,CASSPSPKGTGANVLTF
13,TRBV25-1,-,CASSEYSEQPQHF
14,TRBV5-1,-,CASSSDTWNTEAFF
16,TRBV5-1,few,CASSLQTGAGANVLTF
13,TRBV27,-,CASNPPYRDGYTF
12,TRBV7-2,few,CASSPPGYGYTF
15,TRBV25-1,few,CASSDPRVGQETQYF
13,TRBV21-1,few,CATNRDSKNIQYF
14,TRBV7-2,few,CASSPGAYQETQYF
15,TRBV27,-,CASKGQGSMNTEAFF
15,TRBV4-1,few,CASSQVDRDYNEQFF
15,TRBV9,-,CASSVGTRSADTQYF
14,TRBV6-5,-,CASSDRTTNYGYTF
13,TRBV10-3,few,CAINWDSQGGYTF
13,TRBV19,-,CASSQTGGTEAFF
13,TRBV18,-,CASSRREGNEQFF
14,TRBV9,-,CASSVSPHADIQYF
16,TRBV9,few,CASSVDGQGANEKLFF
13,TRBV11-2,-,CASKTGTNYGYTF
12,TRBV10-3,-,CATLGDTDTQYF
14,TRBV5-1,few,CASSLEGRGNEQFF
16,TRBV7-8,-,CASSILAGSSYNEQFF
13,TRBV19,few,CAGDSGVQETQYF
14,TRBV4-3,few,CASSQGGRIETQYF
18,TRBV13,few,CASSDGGKLAGFANEQYF
14,TRBV9,few,CASSVAAVDYGYTF
14,TRBV5-4,few,CASSLTTGYTEAFF
15,TRBV13,few,CATKLNAGMNTEAFF
16,TRBV5-1,-,CASSSTVLAGVDTQYF
15,TRBV25-1,-,CASRGLGQGQETQYF
14,TRBV30,-,CAWSVRGGPQPQHF
15,TRBV7-9,few,CASSSTGGSNQPQHF
17,TRBV18,-,CASSQGAQGRTGNTIYF
13,TRBV4-1,few,CASSQAQDFEQFF
15,TRBV5-1,-,CASSLTSGSDETQYF
15,TRBV5-4,-,CASSLAQTWAQEQYF
14,TRBV11-2,-,CASSSVSGGYGYTF
13,TRBV28,-,CASSLYLAAEQYF
16,TRBV25-1,few,CASSESSGGLNEKLFF
13,TRBV28,few,CASSQGLALEQFF
18,TRBV7-9,-,CASSFGIQDSTGANVLTF